Following are 18 T cell receptor beta chains from one sample sequenced in a study of early T cells in non-severe SARS-CoV-2 infection (dated by TCRdb to about 2021). The library was produced with 5' RACE. The listed sequencing device is NextSeq 500. The public reads were run again by TCRdb, first through fastp at Q25 and then through MiXCR, and only productive beta chains were kept. Every CDR3 protein is listed once, alongside the most common genes and DNA of its rows. Here the sample has about 33,000 distinct CDR3 sequences; under 5.5% occur a single time. The ten largest clones take up roughly 7.7% of the sample. The sequenced sample was whole blood. These receptors all come from an adult who was a healthcare worker with PCR-confirmed SARS-CoV-2 infection or an uninfected control (not recorded which).

This clonotype was observed at least ten times. The chain links TRBV6-2 or TRBV6-3 to TRBJ2-5; D is uncertain. Trimming took 6 bases from V and 4 from J, leaving 15 bases between them. Germline-derived CDR1 and CDR2 are MNHEY and SVGEGT. The CDR3 loop spans 14 amino acids. CDR3 in amino acids: CASRGPEEVETQYF. For the CDR3, the DNA is TGTGCCAGCAGAGGACCCGAAGAAGTAGAGACCCAGTACTTC.

This clonotype was seen many times. The rearrangement uses TRBV7-9 and TRBJ1-4; TRBD1 matches at 7 bases. V lost 4 bases to trimming and J lost 4 bases; unmatched junction nucleotides: 15. This CDR3 region has 18 residues. In germline, CDR1 is SEHNR, CDR2 FQNEAQ (reference sequence). The CDR3 sequence: CASSSTLVVGQYNEKLFF. The CDR3, as DNA: TGTGCCAGCAGCTCGACCCTTGTCGTGGGACAGTATAATGAAAAACTGTTTTTT.

The sample holds many counts of this clonotype. The rearrangement uses TRBV12-3 or TRBV12-4 and TRBJ2-1; perhaps TRBD1 as D (6 bases). The ends were cut back, 6 bases at V and 8 bases at J, with 11 bases in the middle. This CDR3 has 12 residues. The CDR3 DNA follows: TGTGCCAGCAGAGTACAGGGTTATGAGCAGTTCTTC. It translates to CASRVQGYEQFF.

This clonotype has ten or more counts. V is TRBV11-2 and J is TRBJ2-7, with D possibly matching TRBD2 (6 bases). V was shortened by 1 base and J by 5 bases, with 15 bases between the two germline ends. CDR3 length equals 15 residues. Germline V gives CDR1 SGHAT, CDR2 FQNNGV. For the CDR3, the DNA is TGTGCCAGCAGCTTAGTCGGGGGACCGATCAACGAGCAGTACTTC. Protein: CASSLVGGPINEQYF.

In its sample, this clonotype ranks as medium-sized (0.01 to 0.1%). V and J are TRBV7-9 and TRBJ2-7; D is unresolved. Germline V gene data show CDR1 as SEHNR and CDR2 as FQNEAQ (reference sequence). V was clipped by 2 bases and J by 4 bases, with 9 bases between them. This CDR3 is built from 13 residues. CDR3 residues: CASSLWVQYEQYF. CDR3 bases: TGTGCCAGCAGCTTATGGGTCCAGTACGAGCAGTACTTC. Drawing the rest from reference TRBV7-9 and TRBJ2-7, the complete variable domain is DTGVSQNPRHKITKRGQNVTFRCDPISEHNRLYWYRQTLGQGPEFLTYFQNEAQLEKSRLLSDRFSAERPKGSFSTLEIQRTEQGDSAMYLCASSLWVQYEQYFGPGTRLTVT.

This rearrangement joins TRBV7-9 to TRBJ1-1; TRBD1 matches 7 bases. CDR3 size: 13 residues. V shed 7 bases, J shed 6 bases, and the junction held 8 bases outside the gene matches. Looked up from germline, CDR1 is SEHNR and CDR2 is FQNEAQ (reference sequence). The chain's CDR3 is CASIPGGVSEAFF. The CDR3 region has the DNA TGTGCCAGCATTCCAGGGGGTGTCTCTGAAGCTTTCTTT. The full variable domain, with the rest looked up from reference TRBV7-9 and TRBJ1-1, is DTGVSQNPRHKITKRGQNVTFRCDPISEHNRLYWYRQTLGQGPEFLTYFQNEAQLEKSRLLSDRFSAERPKGSFSTLEIQRTEQGDSAMYLCASIPGGVSEAFFGQGTRLTVV.

This clonotype was counted many times. The genes are TRBV7-2 and TRBJ1-4, with TRBD1 matching 7 bases. Germline V gives CDR1 SGHTA, CDR2 FQGNSA. The CDR3 loop spans 13 amino acids. With V trimmed by 4 bases and J by 10 bases, 6 bases remained unmatched. The CDR3 sequence: CASSSGTEGKLFF. The DNA for the CDR3 is TGTGCCAGCAGCTCCGGGACAGAGGGAAAACTGTTTTTT. The entire variable domain, with the rest obtained from reference TRBV7-2 and TRBJ1-4, is as follows: GAGVSQSPSNKVTEKGKDVELRCDPISGHTALYWYRQSLGQGLEFLIYFQGNSAPDKSGLPSDRFSAERTGGSVSTLTIQRTQQEDSAVYLCASSSGTEGKLFFGSGTQLSVL.

This clonotype was picked up a small number of times. The genes are TRBV29-1 and TRBJ2-5, with 8 bases matching TRBD1. Germline V lookup: CDR1 SQVTM, CDR2 ANQGSEA. The CDR3 runs to 14 residues. Trimming cost V 4 bases and J 1 base; bases outside gene matches: 5. CDR3 in amino acids: CSVGQGIGQETQYF. CDR3 nucleotide sequence: TGCAGCGTTGGACAGGGGATAGGCCAAGAGACCCAGTACTTC.

This clonotype was counted at least ten times. V and J are TRBV7-2 and TRBJ1-6; D unresolved. Germline CDR1 SGHTA, CDR2 FQGNSA. CDR3 size: 15 residues. V dropped 2 bases and J dropped 5 bases, with 10 bases sitting between them. In DNA form, the CDR3 reads TGTGCCAGCAGCTTACTCTTAGCTGATAATTCACCCCTCCACTTT. Protein product: CASSLLLADNSPLHF.

This clonotype was recorded many times. The chain carries TRBV5-1 and TRBJ2-7; D gene unclear. Between the trimmed V and J ends, which lost 2 bases and 2 bases, there was a span of 11 bases. Germline CDR1 and CDR2: SGHRS and YFSETQ. The CDR3 contains 14 residues. CDR3 DNA sequence: TGCGCCAGCAGCTTACAAGGTGAGGCCTACGAGCAGTACTTC. Protein: CASSLQGEAYEQYF.

This clonotype was found many times. The J gene is TRBJ1-2, the V gene TRBV5-4; D is unresolved. The length of the CDR3 is 14 residues. Germline CDR1 reads SGHNT; CDR2 reads YYREEE (reference sequence). Trimming took 1 base from V and 4 from J, leaving 11 bases between them. The DNA for the CDR3 is TGTGCCAGCAGCTTGTTCCGAGACGCCTATGGCTACACCTTC. It encodes CASSLFRDAYGYTF.

This sequence joins TRBV27 and TRBJ2-7, with 9 bases fitting TRBD1. V lost 5 bases and J lost 4; bases outside the gene matches: 9. The CDR3 spans 15 residues. CDR1 and CDR2 (germline): MNHEY, SMNVEV (reference sequence). In DNA, the CDR3 is TGTGCCAGCAGTGCTCGACAGGGGGTAGTTTACGAGCAGTACTTC. Encoded protein: CASSARQGVVYEQYF.

This clonotype was seen repeatedly, ten times or more. The chain has TRBV7-9 and TRBJ2-7; tentatively, D is TRBD1 (6 bases). Trimming removed 1 base from V and 5 bases from J, with 12 bases in between. Germline CDR1 is SEHNR and CDR2 is FQNEAQ (reference sequence). The CDR3 is 14 amino acids. CDR3 protein: CASSLGQAQNEQYF. The CDR3 DNA follows: TGTGCCAGCAGCTTAGGACAGGCACAGAACGAGCAGTACTTC. The full variable domain, its missing parts supplied by reference TRBV7-9 and TRBJ2-7, is DTGVSQNPRHKITKRGQNVTFRCDPISEHNRLYWYRQTLGQGPEFLTYFQNEAQLEKSRLLSDRFSAERPKGSFSTLEIQRTEQGDSAMYLCASSLGQAQNEQYFGPGTRLTVT.

This clonotype was recorded many times. The genes are TRBV15 and TRBJ2-4; D gene ambiguous. Germline V CDR1 and CDR2: LNHNV, YYDKDF (reference sequence). Deletions cut 5 bases from V and 5 bases from J, with 13 bases between. This CDR3 is 14 amino acids long. CDR3 amino acids: CATSVSLQENIQYF. The CDR3 region has the DNA TGTGCCACCAGCGTAAGCCTTCAGGAAAACATTCAGTACTTC.

This clonotype was seen many times. The rearrangement joins TRBV10-1 to TRBJ2-1, with D possibly being TRBD2 (5 bases). The ends were cut back, 6 bases at V and 7 bases at J, with 13 bases in the middle. Germline assignment: CDR1 WNHNN and CDR2 SYGVQD (reference sequence). This CDR3 is built from 13 residues. The CDR3 loop reads CASSPGLGNEQFF. Written as DNA, the CDR3 is TGCGCCAGCAGCCCCGGACTTGGTAATGAGCAGTTCTTC.

The chain couples TRBV6-2 or TRBV6-3 to TRBJ2-3, with TRBD2 identical over 7 bases. CDR3 length: 17 residues. V dropped 0 bases and J dropped 5; count of bases not matched to a gene: 11. Per germline, CDR1 MNHEY and CDR2 SVGEGT. This chain's CDR3 is CASSYSISGQTGDTQYF. CDR3 coding DNA: TGTGCCAGCAGTTACTCGATTAGCGGGCAAACGGGAGATACGCAGTATTTT.

This clonotype showed up many times. The chain couples TRBV7-9 to TRBJ2-7; a possible D gene is TRBD1 (5 bases). The germline V gene has CDR1 SEHNR and CDR2 FQNEAQ (reference sequence). This CDR3 is 13 amino acids long. Trimming took off 5 bases at V and 1 base at J, with 9 bases between the two ends. The CDR3 is CASSPTVSYEQYF. The CDR3 DNA reads as TGTGCCAGCAGCCCGACAGTTTCCTACGAGCAGTACTTC. The full variable domain, in which reference TRBV7-9 and TRBJ2-7 provide the parts outside the CDR3, is DTGVSQNPRHKITKRGQNVTFRCDPISEHNRLYWYRQTLGQGPEFLTYFQNEAQLEKSRLLSDRFSAERPKGSFSTLEIQRTEQGDSAMYLCASSPTVSYEQYFGPGTRLTVT.

This clonotype was seen repeatedly, ten times or more. The V and J genes are TRBV27 and TRBJ1-2; 8 bases map to TRBD1. This CDR3 comprises 13 residues. The J segment lost 7 bases and the V segment lost 5 bases, leaving 6 bases of the junction unmatched. Germline CDR1 and CDR2: MNHEY and SMNVEV (reference sequence). The CDR3: CASSRTGLAGYTF. The CDR3 nucleotides are TGTGCCAGCAGTCGGACAGGGCTCGCTGGCTACACCTTC.